There are a few counts of the clone carrying this TCR beta chain. This specimen comes from a study of T-cell reconstitution after alpha-beta-depleted transplantation in children. The CDR3 is 16 amino acids. The germline V gene encodes CDR1 SQVTM and CDR2 ANQGSEA. V was pared by 4 bases and J by 2 bases, with 18 bases between. Molecular barcoding with unique molecular identifiers was used for the TCRbeta library. TCRdb recomputed calls from the PCR reads with MiXCR, one row per CDR3 protein. Of a few hundred thousand distinct CDR3 sequences listed, 18% are singletons. This chain connects TRBV29-1 to TRBJ2-1; no clear D. This specimen was PBMCs from the stem cell graft donor, taken from the stem cell graft. The sequence was collected from a human donor who donated a stem cell graft to a child with acute lymphoblastic leukemia. The CDR3 spells CSVAQRRTAPYNEQFF. The CDR3 DNA sequence: TGCAGCGTTGCCCAACGACGGACGGCGCCCTACAATGAGCAGTTCTTC.